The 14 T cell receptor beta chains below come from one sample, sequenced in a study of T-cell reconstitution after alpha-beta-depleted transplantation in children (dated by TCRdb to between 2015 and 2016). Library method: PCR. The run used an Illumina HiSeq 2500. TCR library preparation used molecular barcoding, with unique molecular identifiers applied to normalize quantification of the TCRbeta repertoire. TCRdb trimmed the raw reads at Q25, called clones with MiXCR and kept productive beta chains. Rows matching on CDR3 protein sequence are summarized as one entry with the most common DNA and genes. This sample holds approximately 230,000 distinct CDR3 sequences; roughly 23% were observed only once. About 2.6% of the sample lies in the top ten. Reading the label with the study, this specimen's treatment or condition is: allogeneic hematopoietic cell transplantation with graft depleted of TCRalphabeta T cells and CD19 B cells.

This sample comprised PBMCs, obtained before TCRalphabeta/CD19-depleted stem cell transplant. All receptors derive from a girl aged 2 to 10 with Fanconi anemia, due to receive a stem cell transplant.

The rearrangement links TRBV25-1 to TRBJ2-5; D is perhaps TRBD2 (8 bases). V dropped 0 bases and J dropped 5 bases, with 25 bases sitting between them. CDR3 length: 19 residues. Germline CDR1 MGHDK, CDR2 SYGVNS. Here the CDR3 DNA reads TGTGCCAGCAGTGAATACTTCAGACCCCAGGGGGGACTAGGGGAGACCCAGTACTTC. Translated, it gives CASSEYFRPQGGLGETQYF. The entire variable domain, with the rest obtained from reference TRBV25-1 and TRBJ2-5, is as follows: EADIYQTPRYLVIGTGKKITLECSQTMGHDKMYWYQQDPGMELHLIHYSYGVNSTEKGDLSSESTVSRIRTEHFPLTLESARPSHTSQYLCASSEYFRPQGGLGETQYFGPGTRLLVL.

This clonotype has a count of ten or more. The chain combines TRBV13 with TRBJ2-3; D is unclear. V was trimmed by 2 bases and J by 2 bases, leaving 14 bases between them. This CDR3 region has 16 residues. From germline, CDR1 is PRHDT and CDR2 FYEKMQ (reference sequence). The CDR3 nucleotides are TGTGCCAGCAGCTTAAGTTCTTTTTTCGTCACAGATACGCAGTATTTT. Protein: CASSLSSFFVTDTQYF.

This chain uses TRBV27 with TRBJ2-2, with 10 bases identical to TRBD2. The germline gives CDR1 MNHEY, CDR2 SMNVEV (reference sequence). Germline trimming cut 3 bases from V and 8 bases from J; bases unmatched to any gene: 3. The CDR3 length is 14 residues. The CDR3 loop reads CASSLLAGVGELFF. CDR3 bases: TGTGCCAGCAGTTTGCTAGCGGGGGTTGGGGAGCTGTTTTTT.

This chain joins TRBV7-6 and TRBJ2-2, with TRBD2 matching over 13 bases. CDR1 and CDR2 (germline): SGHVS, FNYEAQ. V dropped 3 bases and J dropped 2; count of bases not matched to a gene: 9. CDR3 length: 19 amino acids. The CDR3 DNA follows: TGTGCCAGCAGCTTTAGGGGGGGACTAGCGGGATCTAACACCGGGGAGCTGTTTTTT. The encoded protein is CASSFRGGLAGSNTGELFF.

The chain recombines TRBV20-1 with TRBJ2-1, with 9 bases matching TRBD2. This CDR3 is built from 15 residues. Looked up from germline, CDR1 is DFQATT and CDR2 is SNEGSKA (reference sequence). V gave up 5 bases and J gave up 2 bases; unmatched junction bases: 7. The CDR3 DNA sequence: TGCAGTGCTCGACCGACTAGCGGCACCTACAATGAGCAGTTCTTC. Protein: CSARPTSGTYNEQFF.

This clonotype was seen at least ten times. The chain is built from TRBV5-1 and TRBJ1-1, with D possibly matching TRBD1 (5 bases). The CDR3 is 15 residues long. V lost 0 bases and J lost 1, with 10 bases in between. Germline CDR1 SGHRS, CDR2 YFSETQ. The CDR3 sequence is CASSLGGTGNTEAFF. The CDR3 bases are TGCGCCAGCAGCTTGGGCGGTACAGGGAACACTGAAGCTTTCTTT. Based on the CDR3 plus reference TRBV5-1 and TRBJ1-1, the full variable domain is KAGVTQTPRYLIKTRGQQVTLSCSPISGHRSVSWYQQTPGQGLQFLFEYFSETQRNKGNFPGRFSGRQFSNSRSEMNVSTLELGDSALYLCASSLGGTGNTEAFFGQGTRLTVV.

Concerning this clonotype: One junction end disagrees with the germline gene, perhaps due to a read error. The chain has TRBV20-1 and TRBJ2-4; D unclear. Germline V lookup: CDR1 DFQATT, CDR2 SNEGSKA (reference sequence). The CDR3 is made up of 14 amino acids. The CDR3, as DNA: TGCAGTGCTAGTCTAGTGATAGCCAAAGACATTCAGTACTTC. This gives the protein CSASLVIAKDIQYF.

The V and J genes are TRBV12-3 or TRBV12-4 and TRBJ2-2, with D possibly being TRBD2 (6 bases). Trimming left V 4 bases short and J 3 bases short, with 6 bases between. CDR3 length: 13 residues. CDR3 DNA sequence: TGTGCCAGCAGTTGGGGGGACACCGGGGAGCTGTTTTTT. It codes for CASSWGDTGELFF.

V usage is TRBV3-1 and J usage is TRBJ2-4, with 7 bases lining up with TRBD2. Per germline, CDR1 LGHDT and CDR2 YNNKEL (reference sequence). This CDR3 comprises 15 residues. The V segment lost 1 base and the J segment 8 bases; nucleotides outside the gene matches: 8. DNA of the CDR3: TGTGCCAGCAGCCAAGTGGGAGGGTCCGGGGACATTCAGTACTTC. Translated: CASSQVGGSGDIQYF.

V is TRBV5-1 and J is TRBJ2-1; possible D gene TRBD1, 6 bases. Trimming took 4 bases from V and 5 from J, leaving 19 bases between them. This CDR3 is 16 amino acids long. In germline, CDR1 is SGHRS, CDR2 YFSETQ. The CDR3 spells CASSGPIGQIHNEQFF. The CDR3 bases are TGCGCCAGCAGCGGACCTATTGGACAGATCCACAATGAGCAGTTCTTC.

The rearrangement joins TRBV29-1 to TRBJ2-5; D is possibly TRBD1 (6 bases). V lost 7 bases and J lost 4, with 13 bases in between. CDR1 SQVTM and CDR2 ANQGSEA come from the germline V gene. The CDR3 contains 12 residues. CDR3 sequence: CSAPSRGETQYF. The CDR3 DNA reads TGCAGCGCCCCGAGCAGGGGAGAGACCCAGTACTTC.

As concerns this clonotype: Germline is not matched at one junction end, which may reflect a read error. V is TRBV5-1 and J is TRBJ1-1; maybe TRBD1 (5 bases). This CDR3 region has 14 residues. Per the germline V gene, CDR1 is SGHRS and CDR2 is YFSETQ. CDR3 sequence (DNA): TGCGCCAGCAGTTTGGGGCATGGGAACACTGAAGCTTTCTTT. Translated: CASSLGHGNTEAFF. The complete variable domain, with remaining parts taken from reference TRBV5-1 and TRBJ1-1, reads KAGVTQTPRYLIKTRGQQVTLSCSPISGHRSVSWYQQTPGQGLQFLFEYFSETQRNKGNFPGRFSGRQFSNSRSEMNVSTLELGDSALYLCASSLGHGNTEAFFGQGTRLTVV.

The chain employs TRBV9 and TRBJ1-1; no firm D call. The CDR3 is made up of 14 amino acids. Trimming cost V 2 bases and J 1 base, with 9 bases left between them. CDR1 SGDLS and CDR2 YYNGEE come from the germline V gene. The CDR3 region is CASSVGFGNTEAFF. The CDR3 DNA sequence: TGTGCCAGCAGCGTCGGATTCGGGAACACTGAAGCTTTCTTT.

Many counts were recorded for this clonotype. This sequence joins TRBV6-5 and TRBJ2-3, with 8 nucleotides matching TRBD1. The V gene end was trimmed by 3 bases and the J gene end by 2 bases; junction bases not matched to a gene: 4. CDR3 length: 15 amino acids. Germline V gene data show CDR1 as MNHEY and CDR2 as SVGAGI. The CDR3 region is CASSYQQGDTDTQYF. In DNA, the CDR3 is TGTGCCAGCAGTTATCAACAGGGGGACACAGATACGCAGTATTTT.